This T cell receptor (beta chain) is from a study of blood T cell repertoires in COVID-19. Trimming removed 4 bases from V and 5 bases from J, with 16 bases in between. The length of the CDR3 is 14 residues. Germline values: CDR1 SQVTM, CDR2 ANQGSEA. Clones were read by immunoSEQ multiplex PCR, and TCRdb kept only the in-frame ones, dropping some. The data show some 230,000 clones, 82% seen once. The specimen was peripheral blood. The chain employs TRBV29-1 and TRBJ2-3; D is possibly TRBD1 (6 bases). This sequence was found in a woman of 80 years or more with COVID-19, enrolled during active disease. In DNA, the CDR3 is TGCAGCGTTGGGCCCCCAGGGGCGTTAGATACGCAGTATTTT. Translating it yields CSVGPPGALDTQYF.